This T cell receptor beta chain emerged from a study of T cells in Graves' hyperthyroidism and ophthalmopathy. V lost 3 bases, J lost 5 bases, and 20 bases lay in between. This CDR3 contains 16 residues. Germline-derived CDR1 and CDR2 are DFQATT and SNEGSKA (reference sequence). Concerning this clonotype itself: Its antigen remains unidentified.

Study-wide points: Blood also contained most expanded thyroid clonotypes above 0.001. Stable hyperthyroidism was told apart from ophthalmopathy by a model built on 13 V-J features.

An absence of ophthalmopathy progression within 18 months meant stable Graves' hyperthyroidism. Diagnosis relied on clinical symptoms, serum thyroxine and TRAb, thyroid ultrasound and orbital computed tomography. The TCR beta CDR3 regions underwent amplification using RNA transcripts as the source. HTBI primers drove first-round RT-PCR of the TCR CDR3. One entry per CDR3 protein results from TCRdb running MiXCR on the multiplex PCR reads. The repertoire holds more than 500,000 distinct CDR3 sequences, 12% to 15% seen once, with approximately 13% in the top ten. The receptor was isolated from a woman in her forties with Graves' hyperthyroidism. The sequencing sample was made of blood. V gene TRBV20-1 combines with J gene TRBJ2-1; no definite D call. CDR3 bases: TGCAGTGCTAGGCCTATGGAGAGCGCAACCGACAATGAGCAGTTCTTC. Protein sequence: CSARPMESATDNEQFF.